This record covers a single TCR beta chain. Produced via immunoSEQ multiplex PCR; TCRdb's table is partial and in-frame only. This table has approximately 190,000 clones, around 93% appearing once. The source of the sample is a study of control samples from healthy donors and cancer patients. Germline-derived CDR1 and CDR2 are SGHDT and YYEEEE. J was trimmed by 0 bases and V by 6 bases; bases with no gene match: 14. The CDR3 has 17 residues. J is TRBJ2-7 and V is TRBV5-6, with 8 bases matching TRBD2. The receptor was isolated from a young man in good health. Sequenced input: blood. CDR3 sequence (DNA): TGTGCCAGCAACCGAGCTTCGGGGGGGCGCCTCTCCTACGAGCAGTACTTC. It specifies CASNRASGGRLSYEQYF.